This entry lists 21 T cell receptor beta chains sequenced from one sample in a study of blood T cell repertoires in COVID-19. The table came from immunoSEQ multiplex PCR; TCRdb's copy has only in-frame clones and leaves some out. The top ten hold approximately 4.7% of the sample, which has about 170,000 clones, approximately 82% seen once. Sample: PBMCs or T cells enriched from blood (not recorded which). The receptors shown here come from a woman aged 45-65 years who had recovered from COVID-19.

The rearrangement joins TRBV18 to TRBJ2-6; possibly TRBD1 for D (6 bases). Germline V lookup: CDR1 KGHSH, CDR2 LQKENI. This CDR3 spans 15 amino acids. V was pared by 5 bases and J by 2 bases, with 10 bases between. The CDR3 bases are TGTGCCAGCTCATCCCAGGGGACTGGGGCCAACGTCCTGACTTTC. Translating gives CASSSQGTGANVLTF.

This clone came up a few times. V gene TRBV28 combines with J gene TRBJ1-4; D possibly corresponds to TRBD1 (5 bases). Germline assignment: CDR1 MDHEN and CDR2 SYDVKM. This CDR3 is 13 amino acids long. V gave up 10 bases and J gave up 8 bases, with 17 bases separating them. The CDR3 sequence is CATGPGGDEKLFF. The CDR3, as DNA: TGTGCCACAGGCCCCGGAGGGGACGAAAAACTGTTTTTT.

The chain combines TRBV9 with TRBJ2-3, with D maybe TRBD2 (6 bases). The CDR3 is 15 amino acids. V was clipped by 0 bases and J by 4 bases, with 12 bases between them. Germline-derived CDR1 and CDR2 are SGDLS and YYNGEE. The CDR3 loop reads CASSVGGAFSDTQYF. The CDR3 region has the DNA TGTGCCAGCAGCGTAGGCGGGGCTTTCTCAGATACGCAGTATTTT.

The V and J genes are TRBV5-4 and TRBJ2-5; 9 bases map to TRBD2. V was pared by 8 bases and J by 4 bases, with 12 bases of the junction left unmatched. The CDR3 has 15 residues. From germline, CDR1 is SGHNT and CDR2 YYREEE (reference sequence). The CDR3 DNA follows: TGTGCCAGTCACCCGAAGGCGGGAGGGCGAGAGACCCAGTACTTC. Protein product: CASHPKAGGRETQYF.

This sequence joins TRBV6-2 or TRBV6-3 and TRBJ2-5, with 13 bases lining up with TRBD2. Looked up from germline, CDR1 is MNHEY and CDR2 is SVGEGT. The ends lost 4 bases at V and 1 base at J; junction bases unmatched: 15. This CDR3 contains 20 residues. In nucleotides, the CDR3 is TGTGCCAGCAGTTTCCCGACGGGACTAGCGGGACACCCGTTCCAAGAGACCCAGTACTTC. Its translation is CASSFPTGLAGHPFQETQYF.

CDR3 nucleotide sequence: TGTGCCAGCAGCCAATCCGGGACAGGGAACTATGGCTACACCTTC. Its translation is CASSQSGTGNYGYTF. The chain uses TRBV6-6 and TRBJ1-2, with 9 nucleotides matching TRBD1. The ends lost 6 bases at V and 2 bases at J; junction bases unmatched: 7. Germline V gene sequence: CDR1 MNHNY, CDR2 SVGAGI (reference sequence). This CDR3 has 15 amino acids.

V and J are TRBV7-3 and TRBJ2-3, with 7 bases fitting TRBD2. Unmatched junction bases numbered 7, after V lost 5 bases and J lost 2 bases. The germline V gene encodes CDR1 SGHTA and CDR2 FQGTGA. This CDR3 spans 15 amino acids. CDR3 sequence (DNA): TGTGCCAGCAGCCCTCTAGCGGTCGCCACAGATACGCAGTATTTT. Its translation: CASSPLAVATDTQYF.

As concerns this clone: The identical CDR3 is also encoded by other nucleotide sequences in the sample. The J gene is TRBJ1-2, the V gene TRBV2; 9 bases fit TRBD1. Germline V CDR1 and CDR2: SNHLY, FYNNEI. The CDR3 totals 12 residues. The V gene end was trimmed by 6 bases and the J gene end by 6 bases; junction bases not matched to a gene: 2. CDR3 sequence: CASRTGGDGYTF. In DNA, the CDR3 is TGTGCCAGCAGGACAGGGGGGGATGGCTACACCTTC.

The J gene is TRBJ1-6, the V gene TRBV3-1 (or the pseudogene TRBV3-2); possibly TRBD1 for D (5 bases). This CDR3 is built from 15 residues. Germline values: CDR1 LGHDT, CDR2 YNNKEL (reference sequence). Trimming removed 4 bases from V and 9 bases from J, with 16 bases in between. The CDR3 region has the DNA TGTGCCAGCAGCCTCAGGGTGGCGTCGTCTTCACCCCTCCACTTT. Translation gives CASSLRVASSSPLHF.

V and J are TRBV25-1 and TRBJ2-2; 8 nucleotides match TRBD1. The J segment lost 6 bases and the V segment lost 5 bases, leaving 8 bases of the junction unmatched. The CDR3 runs 15 residues. Germline V gene data show CDR1 as MGHDK and CDR2 as SYGVNS. The CDR3 region has the DNA TGTGCCAGCAGTTCGCAGGGACAGGAAGCCGGGGAGCTGTTTTTT. It yields the protein CASSSQGQEAGELFF.

There are a few counts of this clone. This chain uses TRBV7-2 with TRBJ1-2, with TRBD1 as a possible D gene (6 bases). The CDR3 spans 14 residues. The V end was cut by 4 bases, the J end by 2 bases, with 11 bases between. Per germline, CDR1 SGHTA and CDR2 FQGNSA. CDR3 DNA: TGTGCCAGCAGCTCTATAACAGGGAACTATGGCTACACCTTC. Amino acid sequence: CASSSITGNYGYTF.

The chain combines TRBV28 with TRBJ1-5; possibly TRBD1 for D (6 bases). CDR3 size: 15 residues. Germline values: CDR1 MDHEN, CDR2 SYDVKM. V was pared by 6 bases and J by 7 bases, with 19 bases between. The CDR3 loop is CASSVSQGMVQPQHF. The CDR3, as DNA: TGTGCCAGCAGCGTATCACAGGGAATGGTCCAGCCCCAGCATTTT.

This rearrangement joins TRBV19 to TRBJ2-3, with 14 bases matching TRBD2. CDR3 size: 16 residues. Looked up from germline, CDR1 is LNHDA and CDR2 is SQIVND (reference sequence). J was trimmed by 2 bases and V by 8 bases; bases with no gene match: 6. The CDR3, as DNA: TGTGCCAGTTCCCGGACTAGCGGGGGGCACACAGATACGCAGTATTTT. Its protein is CASSRTSGGHTDTQYF.

The CDR3 region is CASSPGGPRTEAFF. In DNA form, the CDR3 reads TGCGCCAGCAGCCCCGGGGGACCCCGCACTGAAGCTTTCTTT. The chain employs TRBV5-1 and TRBJ1-1, with D possibly being TRBD1 (5 bases). Trimming pared 4 bases from V and 4 bases from J, leaving 14 bases between. This CDR3 comprises 14 residues. CDR1 is SGHRS, CDR2 YFSETQ, per germline.

This sequence joins TRBV7-8 and TRBJ1-5; no reliable D call. V was shortened by 1 base and J by 0 bases, with 7 bases between the two germline ends. From germline, CDR1 is SGHVS and CDR2 FQNEAQ. There are 15 residues in the CDR3. This CDR3 reads CASSLVIHSNQPQHF. CDR3 nucleotides: TGTGCCAGCAGCTTAGTTATACATAGCAATCAGCCCCAGCATTTT.

This sequence joins TRBV2 and TRBJ2-2, with D tentatively TRBD2 (6 bases). CDR1 and CDR2 (germline): SNHLY, FYNNEI. V shed 6 bases and J shed 1 base, with 15 bases lying between them. The CDR3 length is 16 residues. CDR3 sequence: CASRTRDGGNTGELFF. CDR3 DNA sequence: TGTGCCAGCAGGACGAGGGACGGGGGGAACACCGGGGAGCTGTTTTTT.

The chain recombines TRBV18 with TRBJ2-7; 11 nucleotides line up with TRBD2. Germline CDR1 reads KGHSH; CDR2 reads LQKENI. Trimming cost V 3 bases and J 6 bases; bases outside gene matches: 10. The CDR3 consists of 16 residues. The DNA for the CDR3 is TGTGCCAGCTCACCGAGCGCTAGCGGGGGGTTAGGCGAGCAGTACGTC. Residues: CASSPSASGGLGEQYV.

This sequence joins TRBV28 and TRBJ2-4; TRBD2 aligns across 8 bases. The CDR3 is 14 residues long. The trim removed 6 bases at V and 6 bases at J, leaving 7 bases unmatched. Germline lookup yields CDR1 MDHEN and CDR2 SYDVKM. The CDR3 DNA reads as TGTGCCAGCAGACCACAGAGCGGGGGAAACATTCAGTACTTC. This translates into CASRPQSGGNIQYF.

The CDR3 protein is CASSWSAGAHEQYV. The CDR3 DNA follows: TGTGCCAGCAGTTGGTCAGCGGGAGCCCACGAGCAGTACGTC. V is TRBV6-5 and J is TRBJ2-7; 8 bases are a match to TRBD2. The CDR3 runs 14 residues. J gave up 5 bases and V 4 bases, and 7 bases lay outside the gene matches. CDR1 and CDR2 (germline): MNHEY, SVGAGI.

This chain uses TRBV7-2 with TRBJ1-2; TRBD1 matches at 9 bases. The CDR3 extends over 16 amino acids. J lost 7 bases, V lost 5 bases, and 14 bases had no gene match. Germline lookup yields CDR1 SGHTA and CDR2 FQGNSA. The CDR3 coding sequence is TGTGCCAGCAGCCTAGATTACAGGGGGCGCGAAGGTGGCTACACCTTC. It translates to CASSLDYRGREGGYTF.

The chain links TRBV6-5 to TRBJ1-3; TRBD1 is a possible D gene (6 bases). Deletions cut 0 bases from V and 3 bases from J, with 12 bases between. This CDR3 spans 16 amino acids. The V gene's germline CDR1 is MNHEY and CDR2 SVGAGI. The CDR3 reads CASSYSAGAGGNTIYF. The CDR3 bases are TGTGCCAGCAGTTACTCGGCGGGGGCGGGTGGAAACACCATATATTTT.